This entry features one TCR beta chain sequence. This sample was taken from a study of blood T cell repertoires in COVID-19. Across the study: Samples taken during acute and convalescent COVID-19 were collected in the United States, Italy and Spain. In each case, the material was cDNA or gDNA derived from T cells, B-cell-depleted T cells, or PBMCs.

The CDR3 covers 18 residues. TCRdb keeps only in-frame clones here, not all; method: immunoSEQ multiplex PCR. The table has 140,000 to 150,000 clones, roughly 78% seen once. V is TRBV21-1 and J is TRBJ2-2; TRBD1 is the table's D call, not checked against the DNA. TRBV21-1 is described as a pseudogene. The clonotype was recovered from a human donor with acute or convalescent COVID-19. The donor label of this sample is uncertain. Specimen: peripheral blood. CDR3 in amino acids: CASSNHIDRDANTGELFF. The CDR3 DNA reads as TGTGCCAGCAGCAACCACATTGACAGGGACGCGAACACCGGGGAGCTGTTTTTT.